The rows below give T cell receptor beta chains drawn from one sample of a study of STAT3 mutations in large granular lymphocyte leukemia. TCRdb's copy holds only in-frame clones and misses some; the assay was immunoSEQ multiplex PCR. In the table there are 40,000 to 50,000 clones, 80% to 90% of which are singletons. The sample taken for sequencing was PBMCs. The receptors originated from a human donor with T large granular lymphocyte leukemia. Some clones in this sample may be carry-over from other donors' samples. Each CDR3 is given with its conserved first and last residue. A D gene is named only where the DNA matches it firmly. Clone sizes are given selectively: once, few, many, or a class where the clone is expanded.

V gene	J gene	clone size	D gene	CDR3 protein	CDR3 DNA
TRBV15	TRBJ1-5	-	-	CATSRKRADSNQPQHF	TGTGCCACCAGCAGGAAGAGGGCAGATAGCAATCAGCCCCAGCATTTT
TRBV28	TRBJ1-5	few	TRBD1	CASRYRGGLSNQPQHF	TGTGCCAGCAGGTACAGGGGGGGTTTAAGCAATCAGCCCCAGCATTTT
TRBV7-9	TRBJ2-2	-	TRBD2	CASSRLAGANTGELFF	TGTGCCAGCAGCCGACTAGCGGGAGCGAACACCGGGGAGCTGTTTTTT
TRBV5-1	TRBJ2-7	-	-	CASSSSTGYEQYF	TGCGCCAGCAGCTCCTCGACAGGATACGAGCAGTACTTC
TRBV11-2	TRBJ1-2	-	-	CASSLDWGGYTF	TGTGCCAGCAGCTTAGATTGGGGTGGCTACACCTTC
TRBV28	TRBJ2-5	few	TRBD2	CASRGAPGGEETQYF	TGTGCCAGCAGGGGTGCTCCGGGGGGAGAAGAGACCCAGTACTTC
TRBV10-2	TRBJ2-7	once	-	CASSGGTTYEQYF	TGCGCCAGCAGTGGGGGGACAACCTACGAGCAGTACTTC
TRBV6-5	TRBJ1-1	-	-	CASSAGATEAFF	TGTGCCAGCAGTGCCGGGGCGACTGAAGCTTTCTTT
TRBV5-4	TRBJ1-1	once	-	CASRPQEDTEAFF	TGTGCCAGCAGGCCCCAGGAGGACACTGAAGCTTTCTTT
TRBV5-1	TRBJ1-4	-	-	CASSLRQGNEKLFF	TGCGCCAGCAGCTTGCGCCAGGGGAATGAAAAACTGTTTTTT
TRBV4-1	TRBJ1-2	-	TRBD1	CASSRITGDRSYGYTF	TGCGCCAGCAGCCGCATTACAGGGGACAGGAGCTATGGCTACACCTTC
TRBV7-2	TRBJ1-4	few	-	CASSVNEKLFF	TGTGCCAGCAGCGTTAATGAAAAACTGTTTTTT
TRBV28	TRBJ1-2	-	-	CASSLEGSGLYGYTF	TGTGCCAGCAGTCTCGAGGGCTCCGGGCTCTATGGCTACACCTTC
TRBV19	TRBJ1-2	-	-	CASSIDSANYGYTF	TGTGCCAGTAGTATAGACAGCGCGAACTATGGCTACACCTTC
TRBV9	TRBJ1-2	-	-	CASSTGAHVDGYTF	TGTGCCAGCAGCACGGGGGCCCATGTGGATGGCTACACCTTC
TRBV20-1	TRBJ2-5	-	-	CSASSETQYF	TGCAGTGCTTCCTCGGAGACCCAGTACTTC
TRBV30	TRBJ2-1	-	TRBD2	CASGLADNEQFF	TGTGCCTCAGGACTAGCGGACAATGAGCAGTTCTTC
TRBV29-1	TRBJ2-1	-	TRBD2	CSVLAGGLREQFF	TGCAGCGTGCTAGCGGGGGGTCTTAGGGAGCAGTTCTTC
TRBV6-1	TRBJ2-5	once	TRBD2	CASSESSGGQETQYF	TGTGCCAGCAGTGAATCTAGCGGGGGACAAGAGACCCAGTACTTC
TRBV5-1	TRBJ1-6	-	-	CASSFGEVTVNSPLHF	TGCGCCAGCAGCTTTGGGGAAGTGACAGTTAATTCACCCCTCCACTTT
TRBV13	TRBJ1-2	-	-	CASSQRQAFDYGYTF	TGTGCCAGCAGCCAGAGACAGGCCTTCGACTATGGCTACACCTTC
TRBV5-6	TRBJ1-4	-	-	CASSLVNNEKLFF	TGTGCCAGCAGCTTGGTCAATAATGAAAAACTGTTTTTT
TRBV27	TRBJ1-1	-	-	CASSFRAQMNTEAFF	TGTGCCAGCAGTTTCAGGGCTCAGATGAACACTGAAGCTTTCTTT
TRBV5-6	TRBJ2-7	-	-	CASSARDRYEQYF	TGTGCCAGCAGTGCCCGGGACCGCTACGAGCAGTACTTC
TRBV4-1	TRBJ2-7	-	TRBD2	CASSLSGGTTYEQYF	TGCGCCAGCAGTCTTAGCGGGGGGACGACCTACGAGCAGTACTTC
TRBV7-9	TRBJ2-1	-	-	CASSNEQFF	TGTGCCAGCAGCAATGAGCAGTTCTTC
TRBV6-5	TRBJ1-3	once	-	CASSYGPVSGNTIYF	TGTGCCAGCAGTTACGGGCCGGTCTCTGGAAACACCATATATTTT
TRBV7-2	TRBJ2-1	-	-	CASSVVTSSYNEQFF	TGTGCCAGCAGCGTAGTGACAAGCTCCTACAATGAGCAGTTCTTC
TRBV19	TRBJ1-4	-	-	CASSMFGKADHSLFF	TGTGCCAGTAGTATGTTCGGCAAAGCGGACCATTCGCTGTTTTTT
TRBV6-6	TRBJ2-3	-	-	CASSSQVSTDTQYF	TGTGCCAGCAGTTCTCAGGTTAGCACAGATACGCAGTATTTT
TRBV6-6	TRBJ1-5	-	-	CASSWSRGTHQPQHF	TGTGCCAGCAGTTGGAGTCGGGGGACCCATCAGCCCCAGCATTTT